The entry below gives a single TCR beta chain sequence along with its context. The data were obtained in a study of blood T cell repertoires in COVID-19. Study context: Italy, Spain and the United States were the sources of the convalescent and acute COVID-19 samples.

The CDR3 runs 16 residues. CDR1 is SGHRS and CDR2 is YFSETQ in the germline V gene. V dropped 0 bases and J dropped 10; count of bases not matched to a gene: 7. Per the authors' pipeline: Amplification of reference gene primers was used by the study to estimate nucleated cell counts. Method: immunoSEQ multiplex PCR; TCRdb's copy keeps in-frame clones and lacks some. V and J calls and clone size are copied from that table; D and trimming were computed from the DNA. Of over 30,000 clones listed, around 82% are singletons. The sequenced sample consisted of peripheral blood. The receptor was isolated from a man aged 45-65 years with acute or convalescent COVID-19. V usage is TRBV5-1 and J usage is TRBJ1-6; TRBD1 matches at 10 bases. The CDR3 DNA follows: TGCGCCAGCAGCTTGGATTGGGACAGGGGTAAATCACCCCTCCACTTT. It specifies CASSLDWDRGKSPLHF.